These 16 T cell receptor beta chains came from one sample sequenced in a study of shared clonotypes between healthy human individuals. Data came from immunoSEQ multiplex PCR; TCRdb stores just in-frame clones and leaves some out. The sample records around 580,000 clones, about 98% being singletons. CD45RO-negative CD8 cells positively selected for CCR7 made up the naive population, which excluded terminally differentiated effector memory CD45RA+ cells. The specimen sequenced was naive CD8+ T cells sorted from blood. All receptors come from a man between 25 and 39 years old in good health.

The rearrangement links TRBV27 to TRBJ2-7; a weak D match, TRBD1 (5 bases). Germline V gene data show CDR1 as MNHEY and CDR2 as SMNVEV (reference sequence). The V end was cut by 3 bases, the J end by 3 bases, with 18 bases between. The CDR3 covers 16 residues. CDR3 in amino acids: CASSLNFLGQGYEQYF. As DNA, the CDR3 is TGTGCCAGCAGTTTGAACTTTTTAGGGCAGGGCTACGAGCAGTACTTC.

This clone was observed once. The V gene is TRBV7-9, the J gene TRBJ2-2; D is unresolved. Germline CDR1 is SEHNR and CDR2 is FQNEAQ (reference sequence). V was trimmed by 4 bases and J by 3 bases, leaving 18 bases between them. This CDR3 spans 17 amino acids. Here the CDR3 reads CASSSGFIPDYTGELFF. For the CDR3, the DNA is TGTGCCAGCAGCTCAGGATTTATACCCGATTACACCGGGGAGCTGTTTTTT.

The V and J genes are TRBV11-1 and TRBJ2-1; D tentatively reads TRBD1 or TRBD2 (5 bases each). Germline V gene data show CDR1 as SGHAT and CDR2 as FQDESV (reference sequence). The germline V and J ends were trimmed by 5 bases and 2 bases, with 13 bases remaining between them. The CDR3 runs to 15 residues. The chain's CDR3 is CASSPRRGPYNEQFF. The CDR3 DNA sequence: TGTGCCAGCAGCCCAAGACGGGGACCCTACAATGAGCAGTTCTTC.

This clone was counted once. The chain uses TRBV29-1 and TRBJ2-1; 13 bases are shared with TRBD2. Per germline, CDR1 SQVTM and CDR2 ANQGSEA. V dropped 5 bases and J dropped 10; count of bases not matched to a gene: 5. The CDR3 has 13 amino acids. The CDR3 DNA sequence: TGCAGCGTTTTGGGACTAGCGGGACACGAGCAGTTCTTC. It yields the protein CSVLGLAGHEQFF.

This clone was seen just once. The J gene is TRBJ2-3, the V gene TRBV11-2; D unresolved. Germline CDR1 is SGHAT and CDR2 is FQNNGV. Trimming cost V 5 bases and J 6 bases, with 6 bases left between them. The CDR3 totals 11 residues. CDR3 in DNA: TGTGCCAGCAGCGTCGTGGATACGCAGTATTTT. This translates into CASSVVDTQYF.

The chain carries TRBV5-6 and TRBJ2-6; D may be TRBD1 (6 bases). Germline V gives CDR1 SGHDT, CDR2 YYEEEE. The V end lost 2 bases, the J end lost 1 base, and 13 bases lay between the germline ends. This CDR3 contains 17 residues. CDR3 loop: CASSFNRANSGANVLTF. In DNA, the CDR3 is TGTGCCAGCAGCTTCAACAGGGCAAATTCTGGGGCCAACGTCCTGACTTTC.

This rearrangement joins TRBV29-1 to TRBJ2-7; 8 bases are a match to TRBD1. The CDR3 spans 12 residues. Germline CDR1 SQVTM, CDR2 ANQGSEA. Losses at the gene ends were 7 bases for V and 3 bases for J; bases not matched to a gene: 5. Here the CDR3 DNA reads TGCAGCGCCCGGACAGGGAACTACGAGCAGTACTTC. It encodes CSARTGNYEQYF.

The chain carries TRBV18 and TRBJ1-3; D call uncertain. Germline V gives CDR1 KGHSH, CDR2 LQKENI. With 4 bases removed from V and 2 bases from J, the gap between germline ends came to 15 bases. The CDR3 contains 16 residues. The CDR3 DNA reads TGTGCCAGCTCACAGGGATTCGGTTCGGCTGGAAACACCATATATTTT. Its translation is CASSQGFGSAGNTIYF.

This chain uses TRBV29-1 with TRBJ2-2; D may be TRBD2 (5 bases). V was clipped by 2 bases and J by 3 bases, with 13 bases between them. The CDR3 loop spans 15 amino acids. Germline CDR1 and CDR2: SQVTM and ANQGSEA. CDR3 residues: CSVEFLAGDTGELFF. In nucleotides, the CDR3 is TGCAGCGTTGAATTTCTAGCCGGGGACACCGGGGAGCTGTTTTTT.

The chain recombines TRBV9 with TRBJ2-1; TRBD1 is a possible D gene (7 bases). The V end lost 2 bases, the J end lost 9 bases, and 15 bases lay between the germline ends. Germline CDR1 reads SGDLS; CDR2 reads YYNGEE. The CDR3 is 14 amino acids. CDR3 nucleotide sequence: TGTGCCAGCAGCGTGGAGGGGACAGTGAGTGAGCAGTTCTTC. This translates into CASSVEGTVSEQFF.

This rearrangement joins TRBV7-9 to TRBJ2-5, with D maybe TRBD1 (6 bases). This CDR3 is built from 16 residues. The V and J ends lost 2 bases and 2 bases respectively, with 15 bases between them. Per germline, CDR1 SEHNR and CDR2 FQNEAQ (reference sequence). CDR3 DNA sequence: TGTGCCAGCAGCTTACTAGTGTCAGGGGTACAAGAGACCCAGTACTTC. This gives the protein CASSLLVSGVQETQYF.

The V and J genes are TRBV29-1 and TRBJ2-1, with 8 bases matching TRBD1. This CDR3 has 15 amino acids. V gave up 0 bases and J gave up 4 bases; unmatched junction bases: 5. Germline CDR1 SQVTM, CDR2 ANQGSEA. This CDR3 reads CSVEDPGQVYNEQFF. The CDR3 region has the DNA TGCAGCGTTGAAGATCCGGGACAGGTTTACAATGAGCAGTTCTTC.

V and J are TRBV15 and TRBJ1-1, with D uncertain. Per the germline V gene, CDR1 is LNHNV and CDR2 is YYDKDF (reference sequence). The CDR3 runs 13 residues. V was shortened by 0 bases and J by 1 base, with 3 bases between the two germline ends. The CDR3 here is CATSRDGNTEAFF. The CDR3 bases are TGTGCCACCAGCAGAGATGGGAACACTGAAGCTTTCTTT.

The chain joins TRBV7-6 to TRBJ2-3; possible D gene TRBD1, 6 bases. The germline CDR1 and CDR2 sequences are SGHVS and FNYEAQ. This CDR3 is built from 16 residues. Trimming removed 3 bases at V and 7 bases at J, with 20 bases between. In nucleotides, the CDR3 is TGTGCCAGCAGCTTGGCCGCAGGGGACCAGGGATATACGCAGTATTTT. It translates to CASSLAAGDQGYTQYF.

The DNA for the CDR3 is TGCGCCAGCAGCCAAGAATGGGGGAAGGCCCAGTACTTC. Protein sequence: CASSQEWGKAQYF. The chain joins TRBV4-1 to TRBJ2-5; D might be TRBD1 or TRBD2, each matching 5 bases. CDR1 and CDR2 from the germline V gene are MGHRA and YSYEKL. Trimming took 0 bases from V and 9 from J, leaving 11 bases between them. This CDR3 is 13 amino acids long.

V is TRBV7-8 and J is TRBJ2-7, with no clear D. Trimming took off 4 bases at V and 6 bases at J, with 10 bases between the two ends. This CDR3 is built from 12 residues. Germline values: CDR1 SGHVS, CDR2 FQNEAQ. This CDR3 is CASSYPPSEQYF. The CDR3 DNA sequence: TGTGCCAGCAGCTACCCGCCCTCCGAGCAGTACTTC.